The rows below give T cell receptor beta chains drawn from one sample of a study of blood T cell repertoires in COVID-19. TCRdb's copy holds only in-frame clones and misses some; the assay was immunoSEQ multiplex PCR. The table records 250,000 or so clones, 75% to 90% of them present only once. What was sequenced was PBMCs or T cells enriched from blood (not recorded which). The receptors shown here come from a woman younger than 45 with acute COVID-19. Each CDR3 is given with its conserved first and last residue. A D gene is named only where the DNA matches it firmly. Size tells how often a clone was seen (once, few, many) or the class of an expanded clone, and some rows leave it out.

J | size | V | D | DNA | CDR3
TRBJ2-7 | NA | TRBV3-1/TRBV3-2 | TRBD2 | TGTGCCAGCAGCCAAGATCGGGAACTAGCGGGAGGGGAGCAGTACTTC | CASSQDRELAGGEQYF
TRBJ2-7 | NA | TRBV27 | NA | TGTGCCAGCAGTTTATCGGTCCAGGATACCTACGAGCAGTACTTC | CASSLSVQDTYEQYF
TRBJ2-2 | NA | TRBV28 | TRBD2 | TGTGCCAGCAGTTTATGGCTCGGAACCGGGACTAGCGGGAAGGAGCTGTTTTTT | CASSLWLGTGTSGKELFF
TRBJ2-7 | NA | TRBV7-9 | TRBD2 | TGTGCCAGCAGCCGGGAGGGAGCGGGGGAATACGAGCAGTACTTC | CASSREGAGEYEQYF
TRBJ1-6 | NA | TRBV6-5 | NA | TGTGCCAGCAGACAGGGTATGAATTCACCCCTCCACTTT | CASRQGMNSPLHF
TRBJ2-3 | NA | TRBV19 | NA | TGTGCCAGTAGTTCCTGGCGGCTCAGCACAGATACGCAGTATTTT | CASSSWRLSTDTQYF
TRBJ1-5 | NA | TRBV28 | TRBD1 | TGTGCCAGCACTTTATTCTACCTCGCAGGGGGCCATCAGCCCCAGCATTTT | CASTLFYLAGGHQPQHF
TRBJ2-1 | NA | TRBV29-1 | TRBD2 | TGCAGCGTTGATAAACGACTAGCGGGTGTCCCTGAGCAGTTCTTC | CSVDKRLAGVPEQFF
TRBJ2-7 | once | TRBV4-2 | NA | TGTGCCAGCAGCCAAGGAGATACCTCCTACGAGCAGTACTTC | CASSQGDTSYEQYF
TRBJ1-2 | NA | TRBV18 | NA | TGTGCCAGCTCACCCCTGACAGCGAACTATGGCTACACCTTC | CASSPLTANYGYTF
TRBJ2-2 | many | TRBV7-3 | NA | TGTGCCAGCAGCTTCAGGCTGAACACCGGGGAGCTGTTTTTT | CASSFRLNTGELFF
TRBJ2-3 | once | TRBV5-5 | NA | TGTGCCAGCAGCTCCGGACAGCCCCACACAGATACGCAGTATTTT | CASSSGQPHTDTQYF
TRBJ2-7 | NA | TRBV13 | TRBD1 | TGTGCCAGCAGCTTAGGCCAGGGGGCTAAATCCTACGAGCAGTACTTC | CASSLGQGAKSYEQYF
TRBJ2-1 | NA | TRBV14 | TRBD2 | TGTGCCAGCAGGCGAGCGGGAGGGCCCCATGAGCAGTTCTTC | CASRRAGGPHEQFF
TRBJ1-6 | few | TRBV5-4 | TRBD1 | TGTGCCAGCAGCCCGGACAGGGTCCCTAATTCACCCCTCCACTTT | CASSPDRVPNSPLHF
TRBJ2-3 | NA | TRBV19 | NA | TGTGCCAGTAGTATCTCTGGGCTAGCTTCAGATACGCAGTATTTT | CASSISGLASDTQYF
TRBJ2-7 | NA | TRBV19 | NA | TGTGCCAGTAGTACCACGTTTTCGACCGGGACTTCCTACTACGAGCAGTACTTC | CASSTTFSTGTSYYEQYF
TRBJ2-2 | NA | TRBV10-3 | TRBD1 | TGTGCCATCAGCGGACAGGGGTTGGTCACCGGGGAGCTGTTTTTT | CAISGQGLVTGELFF
TRBJ2-6 | NA | TRBV6-5 | NA | TGTGCCAGCAGCCCCAACTCTGGGGCCAACGTCCTGACTTTC | CASSPNSGANVLTF
TRBJ2-7 | NA | TRBV4-1 | TRBD1 | TGCGCCAGCAGCTTGATACTTGGGGACAGAGGCGAGCAGTACTTC | CASSLILGDRGEQYF
TRBJ2-1 | NA | TRBV27 | NA | TGTGCCAGCAGGGTGGGAGGACCCCTTTACAATGAGCAGTTCTTC | CASRVGGPLYNEQFF
TRBJ2-2 | once | TRBV28 | NA | TGTGCCAGCAGTTTCGGGATGAACACCGGGGAGCTGTTTTTT | CASSFGMNTGELFF
TRBJ2-1 | NA | TRBV7-2 | TRBD2 | TGTGCCAGCAGCTTAAACAATCCGGGACTAGCGGGAGTTGAGCAGTTCTTC | CASSLNNPGLAGVEQFF
TRBJ1-1 | NA | TRBV4-3 | NA | TGCGCCAGCAGCCATAAAACAGGCTCTATGAACACTGAAGCTTTCTTT | CASSHKTGSMNTEAFF